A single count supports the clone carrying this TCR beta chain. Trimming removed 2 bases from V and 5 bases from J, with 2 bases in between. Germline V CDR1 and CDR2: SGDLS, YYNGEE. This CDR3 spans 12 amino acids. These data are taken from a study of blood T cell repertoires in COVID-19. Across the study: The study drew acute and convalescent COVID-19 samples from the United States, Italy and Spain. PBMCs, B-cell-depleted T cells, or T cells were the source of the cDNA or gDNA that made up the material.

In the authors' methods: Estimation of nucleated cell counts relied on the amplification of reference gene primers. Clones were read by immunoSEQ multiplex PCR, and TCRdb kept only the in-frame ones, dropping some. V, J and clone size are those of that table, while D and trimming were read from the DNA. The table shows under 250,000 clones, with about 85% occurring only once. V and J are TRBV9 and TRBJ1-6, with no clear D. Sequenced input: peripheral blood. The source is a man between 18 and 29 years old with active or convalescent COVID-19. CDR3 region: CASSVDNSPLHF. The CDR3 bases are TGTGCCAGCAGCGTCGATAATTCACCCCTCCACTTT.